The entry that follows covers one T cell receptor beta chain sequence. Its antigen remains unidentified. The final CDR3 position lacks the conserved phenylalanine or tryptophan, pointing to a likely read error. Because the CDR3's place on the DNA is in doubt, the DNA is left out and the CDR3 is given as listed by TCRdb. The data were taken from a study of Ad26.COV2.S vaccination and SARS-CoV-2 variants. Findings of the study overall: Relative to placebo recipients, vaccine recipients exhibited elevated spike-specific TCR breadth.

The CDR3 region is 12 residues in length, termini included. Germline-derived CDR1 and CDR2 are MRHNA and SNTAGT. Documented treatment: 19 received Ad26.COV2.S at low or high dose, single or two shots; roughly five received placebo; per-sample allocation not given. On day 63 after the first injection, vaccine and placebo recipients gave samples. The table came from immunoSEQ multiplex PCR; TCRdb's copy has only in-frame clones and leaves some out. The data show about 680,000 clones, 70% to 90% seen once. The chain carries TRBV6-4 and TRBJ2-7. Sequencing used peripheral blood, obtained in a trial of Ad26.COV2.S vaccine versus placebo. The clonotype originates from a person aged 18-65 years who received the Ad26.COV2.S COVID-19 vaccine or a placebo. The CDR3 is CASSDPYRDAQL.